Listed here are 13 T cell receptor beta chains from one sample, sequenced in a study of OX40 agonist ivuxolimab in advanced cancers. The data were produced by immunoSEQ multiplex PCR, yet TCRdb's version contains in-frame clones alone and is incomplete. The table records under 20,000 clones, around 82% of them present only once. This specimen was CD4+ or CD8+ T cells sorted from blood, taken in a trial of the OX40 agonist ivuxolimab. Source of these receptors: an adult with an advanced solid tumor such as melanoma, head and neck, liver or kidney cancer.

The CDR3 coding sequence is TGTGCCAGCAGCAAATACGGCGATGACAGGGGACCCACTCAAGCGACCCAGTACTTC. It specifies CASSKYGDDRGPTQATQYF. The chain recombines TRBV21-1 with TRBJ2-5; the D call in the table, TRBD1, was not verified against the DNA. TRBV21-1 is designated a pseudogene. CDR3 length: 19 residues.

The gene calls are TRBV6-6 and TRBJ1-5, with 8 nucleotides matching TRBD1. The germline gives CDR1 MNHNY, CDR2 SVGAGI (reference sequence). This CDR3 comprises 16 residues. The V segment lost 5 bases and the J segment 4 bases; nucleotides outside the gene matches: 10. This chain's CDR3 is CASSMRTGRFNQPQHF. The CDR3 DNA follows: TGTGCCAGCAGTATGAGGACAGGGCGGTTTAATCAGCCCCAGCATTTT.

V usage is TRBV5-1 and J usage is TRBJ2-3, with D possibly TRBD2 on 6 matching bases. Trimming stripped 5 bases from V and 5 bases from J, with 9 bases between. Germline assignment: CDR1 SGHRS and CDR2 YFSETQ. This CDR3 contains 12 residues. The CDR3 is CASSPGVDTQYF. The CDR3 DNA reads TGCGCCAGCAGTCCGGGAGTAGATACGCAGTATTTT.

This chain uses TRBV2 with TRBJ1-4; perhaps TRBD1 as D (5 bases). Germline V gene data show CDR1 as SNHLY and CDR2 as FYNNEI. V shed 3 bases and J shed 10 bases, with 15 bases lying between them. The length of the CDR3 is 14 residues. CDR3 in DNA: TGTGCCAGCAGTGAGTCCCAGGGCGGGGGAAAACTGTTTTTT. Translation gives CASSESQGGGKLFF. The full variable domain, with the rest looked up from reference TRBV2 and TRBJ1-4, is EPEVTQTPSHQVTQMGQEVILRCVPISNHLYFYWYRQILGQKVEFLVSFYNNEISEKSEIFDDQFSVERPDGSNFTLKIRSTKLEDSAMYFCASSESQGGGKLFFGSGTQLSVL.

DNA of the CDR3: TGTGCCAGCAGCAGAGGGACAGATCTAAGCACAGATACGCAGTATTTT. It is translated as CASSRGTDLSTDTQYF. The chain has TRBV5-6 and TRBJ2-3; TRBD1 aligns across 7 bases. J gave up 0 bases and V 4 bases, and 8 bases lay outside the gene matches. CDR1 is SGHDT, CDR2 YYEEEE, per germline. The CDR3 covers 16 residues.

CDR3 nucleotide sequence: TGTGCCAGCAGTCCGGGACTAGTGCATTTCTACGAGCAGTACTTC. This gives the protein CASSPGLVHFYEQYF. V and J are TRBV27 and TRBJ2-7; the match to TRBD2 covers 8 bases. Germline-derived CDR1 and CDR2 are MNHEY and SMNVEV (reference sequence). Losses at the gene ends were 5 bases for V and 3 bases for J; bases not matched to a gene: 9. This CDR3 has 15 residues.

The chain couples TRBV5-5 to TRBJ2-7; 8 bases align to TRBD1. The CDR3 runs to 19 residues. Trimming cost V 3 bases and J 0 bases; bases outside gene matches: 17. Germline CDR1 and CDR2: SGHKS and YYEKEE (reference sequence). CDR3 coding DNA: TGTGCCAGCAGCTGGACAGGGCCCCTCGGGGGACCGAGCTCCTACGAGCAGTACTTC. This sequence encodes CASSWTGPLGGPSSYEQYF. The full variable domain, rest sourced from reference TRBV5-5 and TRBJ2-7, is DAGVTQSPTHLIKTRGQQVTLRCSPISGHKSVSWYQQVLGQGPQFIFQYYEKEERGRGNFPDRFSARQFPNYSSELNVNALLLGDSALYLCASSWTGPLGGPSSYEQYFGPGTRLTVT.

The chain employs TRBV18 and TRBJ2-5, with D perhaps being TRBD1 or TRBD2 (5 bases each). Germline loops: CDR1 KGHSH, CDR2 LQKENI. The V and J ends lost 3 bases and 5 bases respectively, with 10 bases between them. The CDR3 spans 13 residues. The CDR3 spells CASSPEGTETQYF. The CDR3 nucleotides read TGTGCCAGCTCACCCGAAGGGACGGAGACCCAGTACTTC. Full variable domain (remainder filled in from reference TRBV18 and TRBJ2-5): NAGVMQNPRHLVRRRGQEARLRCSPMKGHSHVYWYRQLPEEGLKFMVYLQKENIIDESGMPKERFSAEFPKEGPSILRIQQVVRGDSAAYFCASSPEGTETQYFGPGTRLLVL.

As DNA, the CDR3 is TGTGCCAGCAGCGGAGGATCCCACTACGAGCAGTACTTC. The encoded protein is CASSGGSHYEQYF. The chain uses TRBV11-3 and TRBJ2-7; D may be TRBD2 (5 bases). The CDR3 extends over 13 amino acids. V was cut by 5 bases and J by 3 bases, with 11 bases left in between. From germline, CDR1 is SGHNT and CDR2 YENEEA.

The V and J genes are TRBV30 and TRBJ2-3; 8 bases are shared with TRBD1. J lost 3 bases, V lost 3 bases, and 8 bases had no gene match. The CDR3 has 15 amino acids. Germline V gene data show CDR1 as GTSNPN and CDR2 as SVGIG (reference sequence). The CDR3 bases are TGTGCCTGGAGGCAGGGGGCCTCTCAAACAGATACGCAGTATTTT. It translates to CAWRQGASQTDTQYF. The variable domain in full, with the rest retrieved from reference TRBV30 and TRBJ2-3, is SQTIHQWPATLVQPVGSPLSLECTVEGTSNPNLYWYRQAAGRGLQLLFYSVGIGQISSEVPQNLSASRPQDRQFILSSKKLLLSDSGFYLCAWRQGASQTDTQYFGPGTRLTVL.

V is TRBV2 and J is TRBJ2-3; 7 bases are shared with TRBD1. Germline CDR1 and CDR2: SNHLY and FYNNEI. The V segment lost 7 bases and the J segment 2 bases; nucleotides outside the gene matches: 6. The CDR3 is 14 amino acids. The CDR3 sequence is CASTGGQVTDTQYF. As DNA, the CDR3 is TGTGCCAGCACAGGGGGTCAAGTCACAGATACGCAGTATTTT.

The CDR3 loop reads CASRPSVSPLHF. In DNA, the CDR3 is TGTGCCAGCAGACCATCGGTTTCACCCCTCCACTTT. The J gene is TRBJ1-6, the V gene TRBV28; D remains unclear. Germline V gene data show CDR1 as MDHEN and CDR2 as SYDVKM. The CDR3 extends over 12 amino acids. Trimming left V 6 bases short and J 9 bases short, with 9 bases between.

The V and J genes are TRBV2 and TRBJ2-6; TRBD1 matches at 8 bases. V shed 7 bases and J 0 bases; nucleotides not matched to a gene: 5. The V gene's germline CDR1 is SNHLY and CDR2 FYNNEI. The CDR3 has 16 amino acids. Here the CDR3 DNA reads TGTGCCAGCATGGACAGGGCGTCCTCTGGGGCCAACGTCCTGACTTTC. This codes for CASMDRASSGANVLTF.